The 2 T cell receptor beta chains listed next were all sequenced from one sample in a study of post-analysis software for immune sequencing data. Their target antigens are unknown. Findings and limits, study-wide: A handful of TRBV segments were significantly more frequent in patients than in controls. TRBV5-6, TRBV5-1 and TRBV20-1 were among these segments.

cDNA libraries of TCR beta carried unique molecular identifiers. From the PCR reads, TCRdb called clonotypes with MiXCR, one entry per CDR3 protein. This repertoire shows hundreds of thousands of distinct CDR3 sequences, 25% to 30% found once; its top ten account for around 0.56%. Specimen: blood. Receptor source: a girl aged 10 to 17 with multiple sclerosis.

In the case of this clonotype: Given a much more abundant clone one base away, this may be a read error. The chain couples TRBV20-1 to TRBJ2-1; 13 bases line up with TRBD2. The CDR3 loop spans 14 amino acids. The V gene's germline CDR1 is DFQATT and CDR2 SNEGSKA (reference sequence). J gave up 10 bases and V 1 base, and 4 bases lay outside the gene matches. The CDR3 DNA is TGCAGTGCTAGAGCCCGACTAGCGGGAGGCGAGCAGTTCTTC. It translates to CSARARLAGGEQFF.

This clonotype has only a few counts. V usage is TRBV20-1 and J usage is TRBJ1-4, with 10 bases fitting TRBD1. Germline loops: CDR1 DFQATT, CDR2 SNEGSKA (reference sequence). V gave up 6 bases and J gave up 8 bases; unmatched junction bases: 6. This CDR3 region has 13 residues. DNA of the CDR3: TGCAGTGCGACCGGGACAGGGGAAGAAAAACTGTTTTTT. Protein product: CSATGTGEEKLFF.